The 27 T cell receptor beta chains below were found in one sample sequenced in a study of control samples from healthy donors and cancer patients (dated by TCRdb to the early 2020s). The library was generated by the immunoSEQ multiplex PCR assay. Held by TCRdb, this immuneACCESS table contains in-frame sequences only and omits some clones. Under half of the omission traces to an unresolved V gene where checked; the cause of the rest is unknown. Within this sample are some 140,000 clones, with around nine tenths of them counted one time only. In total, the top ten clones hold about 9% of the sample. The source material was blood. The receptors stem from a woman younger than 45 in good health.

The V and J genes are TRBV4-2 and TRBJ1-2; D perhaps matches TRBD1 (5 bases). The V and J ends lost 0 bases and 8 bases respectively, with 13 bases between them. This CDR3 is 14 amino acids long. CDR1 LGHNA and CDR2 YNFKEQ come from the germline V gene. The CDR3 reads CASSQDTRGSGYTF. The CDR3 bases are TGTGCCAGCAGCCAAGATACTCGGGGGAGCGGCTACACCTTC.

The rearrangement joins TRBV7-6 to TRBJ2-1; TRBD1 matches at 9 bases. V lost 4 bases and J lost 7; bases outside the gene matches: 8. CDR1 SGHVS and CDR2 FNYEAQ come from the germline V gene. The CDR3 contains 15 residues. As DNA, the CDR3 is TGTGCCAGCAGCTACGCGGGACAGGGACTTAATGAGCAGTTCTTC. Residues: CASSYAGQGLNEQFF.

CDR3 nucleotides: TGTGCCAGCGGCCCGGGACTCCAAGAGACCCAGTACTTC. It translates to CASGPGLQETQYF. V and J are TRBV12-3 or TRBV12-4 and TRBJ2-5; a weak D match, TRBD2 (6 bases). This CDR3 contains 13 residues. The V and J ends lost 8 bases and 1 base respectively, with 11 bases between them.

The V gene is TRBV5-4, the J gene TRBJ1-6; 11 positions agree with TRBD1. The CDR3 is 12 residues long. Germline values: CDR1 SGHNT, CDR2 YYREEE (reference sequence). The CDR3 DNA sequence: TGTGCTTGGACAGGGGGCGATTCACCCCTCCACTTT. It translates to CAWTGGDSPLHF.

This clone was seen only a few times. The chain combines TRBV25-1 with TRBJ1-2; D is unresolved. V lost 5 bases and J 5 bases, leaving 12 bases between the germline ends. Germline CDR1 is MGHDK and CDR2 is SYGVNS. The CDR3 has 13 amino acids. CDR3 nucleotide sequence: TGTGCCAGCAGTCCCGGAGAACGATATGGCTACACCTTC. It specifies CASSPGERYGYTF.

This clone appeared a single time. In DNA, the CDR3 is TGTGCCAGTACGTGGCAGGGGGCAGGACAGCCCCAGCATTTT. Translated: CASTWQGAGQPQHF. The chain carries TRBV19 and TRBJ1-5; 8 positions agree with TRBD1. CDR3 size: 14 residues. With 7 bases clipped from V and 7 bases from J, the junction kept 9 bases outside the gene matches. Germline V gene sequence: CDR1 LNHDA, CDR2 SQIVND (reference sequence).

V usage is TRBV25-1 and J usage is TRBJ1-1; 9 nucleotides agree with TRBD1. Germline V gene sequence: CDR1 MGHDK, CDR2 SYGVNS. The CDR3 is 17 amino acids. The junction had 12 bases not matched to a gene; V was cut back by 3 bases and J by 4 bases. The CDR3 DNA sequence: TGTGCCAGCAGTGACCTACGGCAACGGACAGGGGTCACTGAAGCTTTCTTT. Translated: CASSDLRQRTGVTEAFF. Combining the CDR3 with reference TRBV25-1 and TRBJ1-1 gives the whole variable domain EADIYQTPRYLVIGTGKKITLECSQTMGHDKMYWYQQDPGMELHLIHYSYGVNSTEKGDLSSESTVSRIRTEHFPLTLESARPSHTSQYLCASSDLRQRTGVTEAFFGQGTRLTVV.

For this clone: The germline gene is not matched at one end of the junction; a read error may be the cause. The chain recombines TRBV19 with TRBJ2-1; 10 bases agree with TRBD2. This CDR3 has 16 amino acids. Germline CDR1 LNHDA, CDR2 SQIVND (reference sequence). The CDR3 bases are TGTGCCGGTAGTATGGAAGCGGGAGGGCCTTTTAATGAGCAGTTCTTC. Translation gives CAGSMEAGGPFNEQFF.

J is TRBJ1-5 and V is TRBV6-6; 7 nucleotides agree with TRBD1. Trimming took 2 bases from V and 3 from J; bases not matched to a gene: 1. This CDR3 is built from 14 residues. Germline-derived CDR1 and CDR2 are MNHNY and SVGAGI (reference sequence). CDR3: CASSYGTANQPQHF. CDR3 DNA sequence: TGTGCCAGCAGTTACGGGACAGCCAATCAGCCCCAGCATTTT.

The chain uses TRBV10-3 and TRBJ2-5; TRBD2 agrees at 9 bases. The CDR3 consists of 16 residues. V gave up 3 bases and J gave up 5 bases; unmatched junction bases: 10. The germline V gene has CDR1 ENHRY and CDR2 SYGVKD. The CDR3: CAISESSGRNWETQYF. CDR3 DNA: TGTGCCATCAGTGAAAGTAGCGGGAGAAATTGGGAGACCCAGTACTTC.

This chain joins TRBV6-5 and TRBJ2-1, with 10 bases identical to TRBD1. The CDR3 totals 15 residues. V lost 5 bases to trimming and J lost 7 bases; unmatched junction nucleotides: 8. The germline V gene has CDR1 MNHEY and CDR2 SVGAGI. The CDR3 is CASSTRDRGRNEQFF. The CDR3 DNA follows: TGTGCCAGCAGTACCCGGGACAGGGGTAGGAATGAGCAGTTCTTC.

This clone was recorded once. The chain couples TRBV27 to TRBJ1-3, with D possibly TRBD1 on 5 matching bases. V lost 5 bases and J lost 0, with 11 bases in between. This CDR3 spans 15 amino acids. Germline-derived CDR1 and CDR2 are MNHEY and SMNVEV (reference sequence). CDR3 region: CASSPRGGSGNTIYF. The CDR3 bases are TGTGCCAGCAGTCCCCGGGGGGGCTCTGGAAACACCATATATTTT.

The chain has TRBV11-2 and TRBJ1-4; TRBD1 matches at 9 bases. Unmatched junction bases numbered 6, after V lost 4 bases and J lost 0 bases. The CDR3 extends over 17 amino acids. The V gene's germline CDR1 is SGHAT and CDR2 FQNNGV. The CDR3 DNA follows: TGTGCCAGCAGCTCCGGGACAGGGATCTCAACTAATGAAAAACTGTTTTTT. Translating gives CASSSGTGISTNEKLFF.

The chain combines TRBV10-3 with TRBJ2-1, with a weak D call TRBD1 (5 bases). Trimming left V 4 bases short and J 0 bases short, with 7 bases between. The germline V gene encodes CDR1 ENHRY and CDR2 SYGVKD. This CDR3 contains 14 residues. The CDR3 here is CAISGQSSYNEQFF. The DNA of the CDR3 is TGTGCCATCAGTGGACAGTCCTCCTACAATGAGCAGTTCTTC.

Only one count was recorded for this clone. The chain links TRBV6-6 to TRBJ2-3, with 9 bases aligning to TRBD2. Germline trimming cut 2 bases from V and 4 bases from J; bases unmatched to any gene: 4. CDR3 size: 15 residues. Germline V gene lookup returns CDR1 MNHNY and CDR2 SVGAGI (reference sequence). The CDR3 here is CASSYKGLAADTQYF. In DNA form, the CDR3 reads TGTGCCAGCAGTTACAAGGGACTAGCCGCAGATACGCAGTATTTT.

The rearrangement uses TRBV20-1 and TRBJ2-5, with D possibly being TRBD1 or TRBD2 (5 bases each). Trimming pared 3 bases from V and 1 base from J, leaving 9 bases between. CDR3 length equals 13 residues. CDR1 and CDR2 from the germline V gene are DFQATT and SNEGSKA (reference sequence). The CDR3 DNA is TGCAGTGCTAGTCAGGGACCCCAAGAGACCCAGTACTTC. It specifies CSASQGPQETQYF.

This rearrangement joins TRBV19 to TRBJ2-3, with 8 bases matching TRBD2. Losses at the gene ends were 3 bases for V and 4 bases for J; bases not matched to a gene: 6. Germline V gene lookup returns CDR1 LNHDA and CDR2 SQIVND (reference sequence). The CDR3 contains 15 residues. DNA of the CDR3: TGTGCCAGTAGTATGCGACTAGCGTCGGCAGATACGCAGTATTTT. Its protein product is CASSMRLASADTQYF. Variable domain in full (rest from reference TRBV19 and TRBJ2-3): DGGITQSPKYLFRKEGQNVTLSCEQNLNHDAMYWYRQDPGQGLRLIYYSQIVNDFQKGDIAEGYSVSREKKESFPLTVTSAQKNPTAFYLCASSMRLASADTQYFGPGTRLTVL.

This rearrangement joins TRBV2 to TRBJ1-2, with a possible D match to TRBD1 (5 bases). Germline CDR1 SNHLY, CDR2 FYNNEI. The CDR3 contains 11 residues. V was cut by 1 base and J by 8 bases, with 5 bases left in between. The CDR3, as DNA: TGTGCCAGCAGTGAAGGGGGGGGCTACACCTTC. It encodes CASSEGGGYTF.

The chain carries TRBV9 and TRBJ1-1, with D maybe TRBD1 (6 bases). The V end lost 3 bases, the J end lost 7 bases, and 22 bases lay between the germline ends. This CDR3 contains 16 residues. The germline V gene encodes CDR1 SGDLS and CDR2 YYNGEE. The CDR3 nucleotides read TGTGCCAGCAGCGCCGTCCCAACCCTTAGGACAGTTGAAGCTTTCTTT. This sequence encodes CASSAVPTLRTVEAFF. Together with reference TRBV9 and TRBJ1-1, the CDR3 gives the full variable domain: DSGVTQTPKHLITATGQRVTLRCSPRSGDLSVYWYQQSLDQGLQFLIQYYNGEERAKGNILERFSAQQFPDLHSELNLSSLELGDSALYFCASSAVPTLRTVEAFFGQGTRLTVV.

The chain recombines TRBV7-2 with TRBJ1-2; D gene ambiguous. The CDR3 sequence is 14 residues long. From germline, CDR1 is SGHTA and CDR2 FQGNSA. V lost 1 base and J 10 bases, leaving 16 bases between the germline ends. The CDR3 DNA reads as TGTGCCAGCAGCTTAGGGGGTCAGGCCGGGTTCTACACCTTC. Protein product: CASSLGGQAGFYTF. The full variable domain, rest sourced from reference TRBV7-2 and TRBJ1-2, is GAGVSQSPSNKVTEKGKDVELRCDPISGHTALYWYRQSLGQGLEFLIYFQGNSAPDKSGLPSDRFSAERTGGSVSTLTIQRTQQEDSAVYLCASSLGGQAGFYTFGSGTRLTVV.

This CDR3 reads CASSQGTAYEQYF. The CDR3, as DNA: TGTGCCAGCAGCCAAGGGACAGCCTACGAGCAGTACTTC. The gene calls are TRBV5-8 and TRBJ2-7; 7 nucleotides match TRBD1. CDR1 SGHTS and CDR2 YDEGEE come from the germline V gene. Unmatched junction bases numbered 3, after V lost 4 bases and J lost 2 bases. The CDR3 spans 13 residues.

The chain uses TRBV15 and TRBJ1-1; D is undetermined. The CDR3 length is 13 residues. The ends were cut back, 0 bases at V and 7 bases at J, with 9 bases in the middle. Germline CDR1 LNHNV, CDR2 YYDKDF (reference sequence). CDR3 in DNA: TGTGCCACCAGCAGAGATCGGACGGATGAAGCTTTCTTT. Its translation: CATSRDRTDEAFF.

The chain has TRBV29-1 and TRBJ1-4; D is unclear. Trimming shortened V by 0 bases and J by 8 bases, and 4 bases separated the two germline ends. Germline CDR1 and CDR2: SQVTM and ANQGSEA. The CDR3 is made up of 11 amino acids. DNA of the CDR3: TGCAGCGTTGAAGAGGAGGAAAAACTGTTTTTT. Translating it yields CSVEEEEKLFF.

The chain employs TRBV7-8 and TRBJ2-4; unclear D gene. V was cut by 1 base and J by 5 bases, with 9 bases left in between. CDR1 SGHVS and CDR2 FQNEAQ come from the germline V gene. This CDR3 has 14 residues. The DNA for the CDR3 is TGTGCCAGCAGCTTAGAAGGGCCTCAAAACATTCAGTACTTC. As protein: CASSLEGPQNIQYF.

The chain combines TRBV6-5 with TRBJ1-4; tentatively, D is TRBD1 (6 bases). CDR3 length: 15 amino acids. V was pared by 6 bases and J by 1 base, with 12 bases between. CDR1 and CDR2 from the germline V gene are MNHEY and SVGAGI. As DNA, the CDR3 is TGTGCCAGCAGAGCTAACAGGGAAACTAATGAAAAACTGTTTTTT. Protein product: CASRANRETNEKLFF.

The chain links TRBV5-1 to TRBJ2-3; TRBD2 aligns across 11 bases. Per the germline V gene, CDR1 is SGHRS and CDR2 is YFSETQ. V shed 3 bases and J 5 bases; nucleotides not matched to a gene: 11. The CDR3 covers 17 residues. The CDR3 sequence is CASSWEPGLAARDTQYF. The CDR3 DNA is TGCGCCAGCAGCTGGGAGCCGGGACTAGCGGCCAGAGATACGCAGTATTTT.

On this clone: Sequence at one end of the junction differs from germline and may be a read error. CDR3 in amino acids: CASSEGTPLLF. The CDR3 coding sequence is TGTGCCAGCAGTGAGGGGACCCCTCTTTTGTTT. The chain carries TRBV2 and TRBJ1-5, with a weak D call TRBD1 (5 bases). CDR1 is SNHLY and CDR2 is FYNNEI in the germline V gene. This CDR3 has 11 amino acids. Supplemented by reference TRBV2 and TRBJ1-5, the full variable domain reads EPEVTQTPSHQVTQMGQEVILRCVPISNHLYFYWYRQILGQKVEFLVSFYNNEISEKSEIFDDQFSVERPDGSNFTLKIRSTKLEDSAMYFCASSEGTPLLFGDGTRLSIL.